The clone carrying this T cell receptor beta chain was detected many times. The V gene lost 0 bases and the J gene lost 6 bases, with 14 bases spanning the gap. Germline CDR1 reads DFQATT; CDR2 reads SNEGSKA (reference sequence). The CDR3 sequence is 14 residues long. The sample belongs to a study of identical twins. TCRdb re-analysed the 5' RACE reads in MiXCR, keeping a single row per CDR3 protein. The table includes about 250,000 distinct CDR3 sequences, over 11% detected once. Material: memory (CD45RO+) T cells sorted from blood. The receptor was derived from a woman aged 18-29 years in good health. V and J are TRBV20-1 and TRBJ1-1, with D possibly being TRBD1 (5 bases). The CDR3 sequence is CSARDPTQGAEAFF. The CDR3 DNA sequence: TGCAGTGCTAGAGATCCCACTCAAGGGGCTGAAGCTTTCTTT.